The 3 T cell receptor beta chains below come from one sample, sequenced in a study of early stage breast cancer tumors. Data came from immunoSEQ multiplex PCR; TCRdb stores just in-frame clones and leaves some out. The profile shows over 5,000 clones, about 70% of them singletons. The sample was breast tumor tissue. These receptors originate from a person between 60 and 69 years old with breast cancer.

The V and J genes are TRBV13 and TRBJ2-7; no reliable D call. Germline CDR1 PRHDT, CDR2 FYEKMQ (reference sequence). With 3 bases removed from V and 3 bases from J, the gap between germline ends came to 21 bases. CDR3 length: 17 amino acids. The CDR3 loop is CASSFRSHEALFYEQYF. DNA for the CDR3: TGTGCCAGCAGCTTTAGGTCTCATGAGGCACTTTTCTACGAGCAGTACTTC.

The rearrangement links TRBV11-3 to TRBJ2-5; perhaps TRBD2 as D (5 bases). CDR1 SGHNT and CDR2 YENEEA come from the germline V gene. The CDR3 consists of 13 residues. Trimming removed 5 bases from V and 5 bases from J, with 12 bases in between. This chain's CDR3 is CASSQIRGETQYF. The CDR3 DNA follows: TGTGCCAGCAGCCAGATTAGAGGGGAGACCCAGTACTTC.

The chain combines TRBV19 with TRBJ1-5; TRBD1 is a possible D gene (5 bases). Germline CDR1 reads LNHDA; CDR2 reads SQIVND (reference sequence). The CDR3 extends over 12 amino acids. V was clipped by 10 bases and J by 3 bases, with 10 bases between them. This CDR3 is CATRQINQPQHF. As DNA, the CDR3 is TGTGCCACACGACAGATCAATCAGCCCCAGCATTTT.